A selection of T cell receptor beta chains follows, all from one sample in a study of cytomegalovirus exposure and HLA in healthy donors. Measured with immunoSEQ multiplex PCR; TCRdb has only the in-frame clones, and not every one. The table records over 95,000 clones, around 66% of them present only once. The sample was PBMCs. Source of these receptors: a man younger than 30 in good health and CMV-seropositive. Both conserved end residues are part of each CDR3.

V	CDR3
TRBV19	CASSIRGFGEPQHF
TRBV12-2	CASRLAPKPGRNEQFF
TRBV6-5	CASRKAGGTDTQYF
TRBV7-9	CASSSQIQYEQYF
TRBV6-5	CASSYSVAGNNSPLHF
TRBV30	CAWSASGQAKAFF
TRBV7-9	CASRSYGYTF
TRBV28	CASSGVTKQFF
TRBV6-5	CASSLTGAYGYTF
TRBV13	CASSLFRGQGVYGYTF
TRBV10-1	CASSTGVKNEKLFF
TRBV5-4	CASRTGGNTEAFF
TRBV5-1	CASSSTGVGTDTQYF
TRBV23-1	CASSPGGLPTYEQYF
TRBV7-2	CASSSGQVGNEQFF
TRBV5-1	CASSFRDSNEKLFF
TRBV11-3	CASRAGGRNTGELFF
TRBV28	CASSSWTSGGTDTQYF
TRBV27	CASSLSLGGGEQFF
TRBV2	CASRTGTGETQYF
TRBV5-1	CASSWGTGRREGTYGCTF
TRBV5-1	CASSESTGSFPQETQYF
TRBV7-3	CASSPGGGTGELFF
TRBV5-1	CASSLKAGQETQYF
TRBV5-1	CASSLSGDGREKLFF
TRBV2	CASRTRGKAWNTEAFF
TRBV6-6	CASSPTGVGETQYF
TRBV2	CASSEADFSYNEQFF
TRBV2	CASTLGDYSNQPQHF
TRBV25-1	CASSLPGQRNYGYTF
TRBV7-2	CASSWDSNTGELFF
TRBV5-5	CASRLGQGPSYEQYF
TRBV29-1	CSAPTGHGYTF
TRBV29-1	CSVGARDTQYF
TRBV19	CASSSRSGGNEKLFF
TRBV28	CASGGGLGLGYTF
TRBV7-8	CASSLFYRGRDQPQHF
TRBV6-1	CASSALQETQYF
TRBV2	CASSAGHSNNQPQHF
TRBV28	CASSLLGWQRGASYEQYF
TRBV6-5	CASSYRGARTDTQYF
TRBV11-2	CASSPSSGGYNEQFF
TRBV7-6	CASSLGLLGAGEETQYF
TRBV5-6	CASSLGGGGTDTQYF
TRBV5-1	CASSLVQGASGANVLTF
TRBV28	CASSSVVRRYALGGDTQYF
TRBV6-5	CASSYSPLNEQYF
TRBV11-2	CASSSVGGGYEQYF
TRBV6-5	CASRTNGGGAKGYTF